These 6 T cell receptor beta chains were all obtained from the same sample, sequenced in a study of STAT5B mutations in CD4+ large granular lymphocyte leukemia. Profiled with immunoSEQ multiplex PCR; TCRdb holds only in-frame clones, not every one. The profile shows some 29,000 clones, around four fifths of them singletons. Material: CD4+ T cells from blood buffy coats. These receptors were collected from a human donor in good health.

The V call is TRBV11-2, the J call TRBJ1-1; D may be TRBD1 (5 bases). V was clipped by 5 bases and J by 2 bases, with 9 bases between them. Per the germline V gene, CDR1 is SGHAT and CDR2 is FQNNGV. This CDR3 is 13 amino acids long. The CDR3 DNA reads TGTGCCAGCAGCCGGGGACGAAACACTGAAGCTTTCTTT. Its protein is CASSRGRNTEAFF.

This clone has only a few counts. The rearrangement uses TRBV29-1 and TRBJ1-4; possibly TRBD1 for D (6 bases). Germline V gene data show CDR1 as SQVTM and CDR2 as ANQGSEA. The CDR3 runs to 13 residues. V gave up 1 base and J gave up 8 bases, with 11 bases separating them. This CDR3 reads CSVEGQGREKLFF. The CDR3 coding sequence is TGCAGCGTTGAAGGCCAGGGGAGAGAAAAACTGTTTTTT.

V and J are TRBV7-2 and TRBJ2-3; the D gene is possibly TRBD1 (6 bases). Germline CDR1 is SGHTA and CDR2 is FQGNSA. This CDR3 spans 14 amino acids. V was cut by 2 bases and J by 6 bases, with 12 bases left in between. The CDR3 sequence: CASSLMRTEDTQYF. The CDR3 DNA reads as TGTGCCAGCAGCTTAATGCGGACAGAGGATACGCAGTATTTT.

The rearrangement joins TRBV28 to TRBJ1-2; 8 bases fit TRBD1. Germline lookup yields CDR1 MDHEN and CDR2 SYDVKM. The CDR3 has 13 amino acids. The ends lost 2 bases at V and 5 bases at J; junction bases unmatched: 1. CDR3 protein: CASSLDRGYGYTF. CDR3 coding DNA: TGTGCCAGCAGTTTAGACAGGGGATATGGCTACACCTTC.

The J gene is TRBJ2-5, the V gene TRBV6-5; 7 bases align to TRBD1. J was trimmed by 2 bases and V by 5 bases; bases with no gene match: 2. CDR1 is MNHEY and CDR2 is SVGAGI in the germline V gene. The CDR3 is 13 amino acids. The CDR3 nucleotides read TGTGCCAGCAGTGACAGGGTACAAGAGACCCAGTACTTC. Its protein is CASSDRVQETQYF.

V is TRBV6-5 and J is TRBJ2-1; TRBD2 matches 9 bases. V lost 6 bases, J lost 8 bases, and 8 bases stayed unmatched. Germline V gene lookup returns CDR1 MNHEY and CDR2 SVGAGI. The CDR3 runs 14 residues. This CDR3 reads CASRVGLASHEQFF. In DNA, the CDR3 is TGTGCCAGCAGAGTGGGACTAGCATCCCATGAGCAGTTCTTC.